This section outlines one T cell receptor (beta chain) sequence together with its context. Its antigen is unknown. These data belong to a study of radiotherapy plus CTLA-4 blockade in lung cancer. Study context: Objective response rate was around 20%; disease control rate, around 30%. Points from the study as a whole: Reports state that early shifts in blood T cell clones, with interferon-beta, best predicted response. After treatment with radiotherapy plus ipilimumab, TCR clones that came from the tumor expanded in blood.

TCRdb's copy holds only in-frame clones and misses some; the assay was immunoSEQ multiplex PCR. There are 70,000 to 95,000 clones in the sample; more than 75% occur only once, and 16% lies in the top ten. Germline V lookup: CDR1 MDHEN, CDR2 SYDVKM. The CDR3 contains 14 residues. The trim removed 3 bases at V and 2 bases at J, leaving 2 bases unmatched. This clonotype was sampled from a human donor with non-small cell lung cancer that progressed on radiotherapy plus ipilimumab. This sample comprised peripheral blood, obtained from a patient treated with radiotherapy plus ipilimumab. The V gene is TRBV28, the J gene TRBJ1-1; TRBD1 matches 8 bases. The CDR3 loop is CASSLAGGNTEAFF. In nucleotides, the CDR3 is TGTGCCAGCAGTTTGGCAGGGGGCAACACTGAAGCTTTCTTT.